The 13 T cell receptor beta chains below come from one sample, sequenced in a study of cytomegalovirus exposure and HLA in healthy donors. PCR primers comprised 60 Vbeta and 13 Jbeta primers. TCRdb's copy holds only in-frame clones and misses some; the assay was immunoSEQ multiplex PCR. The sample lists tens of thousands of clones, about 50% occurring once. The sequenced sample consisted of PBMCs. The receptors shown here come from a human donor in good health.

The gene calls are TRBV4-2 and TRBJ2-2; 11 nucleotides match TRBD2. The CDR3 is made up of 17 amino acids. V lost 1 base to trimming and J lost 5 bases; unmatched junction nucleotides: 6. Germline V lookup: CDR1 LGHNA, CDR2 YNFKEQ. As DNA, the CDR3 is TGTGCCAGCAGCCAAGCGTCTAGCGGGGGGCGGACCGGGGAGCTGTTTTTT. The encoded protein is CASSQASSGGRTGELFF.

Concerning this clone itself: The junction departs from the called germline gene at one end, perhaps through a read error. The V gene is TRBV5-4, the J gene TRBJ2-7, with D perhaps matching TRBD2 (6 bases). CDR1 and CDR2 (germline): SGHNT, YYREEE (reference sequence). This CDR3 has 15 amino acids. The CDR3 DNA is TGCGCCAGCAGCCAAGGTATCAGGGCGGGGTACGAGCAGTACTTC. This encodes CASSQGIRAGYEQYF.

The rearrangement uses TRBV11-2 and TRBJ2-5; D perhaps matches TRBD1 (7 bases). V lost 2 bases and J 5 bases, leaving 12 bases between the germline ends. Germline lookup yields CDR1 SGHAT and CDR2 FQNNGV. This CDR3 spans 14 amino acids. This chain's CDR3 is CASSLPGGSETQYF. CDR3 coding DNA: TGTGCCAGCAGCTTACCAGGGGGGTCGGAGACCCAGTACTTC.

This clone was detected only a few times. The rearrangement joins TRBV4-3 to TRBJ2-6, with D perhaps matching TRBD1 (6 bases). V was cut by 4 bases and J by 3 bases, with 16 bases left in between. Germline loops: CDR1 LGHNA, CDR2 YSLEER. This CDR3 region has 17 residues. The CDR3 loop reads CASSPDRLAGGANVLTF. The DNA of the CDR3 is TGCGCCAGCAGCCCTGACAGGCTAGCTGGTGGGGCCAACGTCCTGACTTTC.

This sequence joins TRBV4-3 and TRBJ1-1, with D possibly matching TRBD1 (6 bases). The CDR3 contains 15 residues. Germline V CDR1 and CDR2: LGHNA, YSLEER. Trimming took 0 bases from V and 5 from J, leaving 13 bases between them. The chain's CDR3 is CASSQDRHRETEAFF. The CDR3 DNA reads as TGCGCCAGCAGCCAAGATCGGCACAGGGAAACTGAAGCTTTCTTT.

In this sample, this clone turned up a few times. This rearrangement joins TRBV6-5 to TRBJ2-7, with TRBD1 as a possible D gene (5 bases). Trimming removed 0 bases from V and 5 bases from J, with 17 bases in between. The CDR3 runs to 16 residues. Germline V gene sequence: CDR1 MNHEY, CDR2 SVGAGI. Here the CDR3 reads CASSYSGPDRNHEQYF. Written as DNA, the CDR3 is TGTGCCAGCAGTTACTCGGGGCCGGATCGAAACCACGAGCAGTACTTC.

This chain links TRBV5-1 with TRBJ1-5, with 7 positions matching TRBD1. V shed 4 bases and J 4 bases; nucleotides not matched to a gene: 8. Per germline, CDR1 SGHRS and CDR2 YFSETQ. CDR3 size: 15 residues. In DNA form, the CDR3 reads TGCGCCAGCAGCGAGGGGACAGACCTTAATCAGCCCCAGCATTTT. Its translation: CASSEGTDLNQPQHF.

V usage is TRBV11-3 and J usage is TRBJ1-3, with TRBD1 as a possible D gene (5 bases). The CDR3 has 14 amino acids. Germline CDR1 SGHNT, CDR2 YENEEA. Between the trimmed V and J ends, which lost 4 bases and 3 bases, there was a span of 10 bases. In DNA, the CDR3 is TGTGCCAGCAGCTACTCCGGGGGTGGAAACACCATATATTTT. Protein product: CASSYSGGGNTIYF.

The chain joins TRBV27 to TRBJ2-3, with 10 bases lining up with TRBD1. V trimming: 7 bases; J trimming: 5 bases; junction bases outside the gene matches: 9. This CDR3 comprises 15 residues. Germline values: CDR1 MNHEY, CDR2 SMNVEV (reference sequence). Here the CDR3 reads CASKRQGARGDTQYF. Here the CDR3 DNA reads TGTGCCAGCAAGAGACAGGGGGCCCGCGGAGATACGCAGTATTTT.

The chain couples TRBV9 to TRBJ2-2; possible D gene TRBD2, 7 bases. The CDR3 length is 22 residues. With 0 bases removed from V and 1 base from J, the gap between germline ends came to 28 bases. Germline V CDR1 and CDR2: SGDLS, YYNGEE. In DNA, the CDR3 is TGTGCCAGCAGCGTAGTCTCCCCCTTGGGGGCTGACGGGGGGATGAACACCGGGGAGCTGTTTTTT. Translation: CASSVVSPLGADGGMNTGELFF.

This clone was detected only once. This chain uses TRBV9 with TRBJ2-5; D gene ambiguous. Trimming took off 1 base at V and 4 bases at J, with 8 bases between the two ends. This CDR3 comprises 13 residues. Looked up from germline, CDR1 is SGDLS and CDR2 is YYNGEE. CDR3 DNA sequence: TGTGCCAGCAGCGTATTAACTGGAGAGACCCAGTACTTC. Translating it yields CASSVLTGETQYF.

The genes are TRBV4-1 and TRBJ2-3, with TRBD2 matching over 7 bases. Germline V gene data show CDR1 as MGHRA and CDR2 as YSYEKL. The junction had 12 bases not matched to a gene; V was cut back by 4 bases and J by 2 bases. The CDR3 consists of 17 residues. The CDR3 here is CASSPGNGAGPTDTQYF. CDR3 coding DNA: TGCGCCAGCAGCCCGGGGAACGGAGCGGGACCCACAGATACGCAGTATTTT.

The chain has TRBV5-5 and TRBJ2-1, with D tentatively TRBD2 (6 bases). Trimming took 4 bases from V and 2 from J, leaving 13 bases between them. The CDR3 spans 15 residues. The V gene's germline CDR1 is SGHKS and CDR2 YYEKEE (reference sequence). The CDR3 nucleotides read TGTGCCAGCAGCCGGACGGGGGAACCCTACAATGAGCAGTTCTTC. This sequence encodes CASSRTGEPYNEQFF.